The T cell receptor beta chain described here comes from a study of T cell responses to AZD1222 COVID-19 vaccine. Measured with immunoSEQ multiplex PCR; TCRdb has only the in-frame clones, and not every one. The profile shows about 70,000 clones, around nine tenths of them singletons. Germline V gene lookup returns CDR1 MNHGY and CDR2 SAAAGT. V lost 6 bases and J 4 bases, leaving 31 bases between the germline ends. The CDR3 runs 20 residues. The chain has TRBV6-8 and TRBJ1-5; D ambiguous. This material consisted of peripheral blood, taken 28 days after the second AZD1222 dose. The sequence came from an adult who received the AZD1222 COVID-19 vaccine. In nucleotides, the CDR3 is TGTGCCAGCAGCCGGTCGGCAGAGGGAGGACCCGAGACTCTTAATCAGCCCCAGCATTTT. The encoded protein is CASSRSAEGGPETLNQPQHF.